The 2 T cell receptor beta chains below come from one sample, sequenced in a study of shared clonotypes between healthy human individuals. The assay was immunoSEQ multiplex PCR, and TCRdb's table has in-frame clones only and misses some. The sample gives 2.3 million or so clones, just over 90% of which show up once; 0.39% is in the top ten. The sample was naive CD4+ T cells from PBMCs. Subset in this sample: CD45RA+ positively selected. The receptors originated from a young man in good health. Some clones in this sample may be carry-over from other donors' samples.

The V gene is TRBV2, the J gene TRBJ2-3, with 10 bases aligning to TRBD2. Trimming cost V 7 bases and J 5 bases; bases outside gene matches: 9. The CDR3 contains 15 residues. Germline V CDR1 and CDR2: SNHLY, FYNNEI. DNA of the CDR3: TGTGCCAGCAAAAAAGCGGGAGGGCCTCGAGATACGCAGTATTTT. The encoded protein is CASKKAGGPRDTQYF.

As for this clone: This specimen includes other DNA sequences encoding the same CDR3. The CDR3 region is CASSSIAGGYNEQFF. The CDR3 coding sequence is TGCGCCAGCAGCTCCATAGCGGGAGGATACAATGAGCAGTTCTTC. The chain uses TRBV5-1 and TRBJ2-1; 10 nucleotides match TRBD2. CDR1 SGHRS and CDR2 YFSETQ come from the germline V gene. The CDR3 has 15 residues. V lost 3 bases, J lost 4 bases, and 4 bases stayed unmatched.